This TCR beta chain was obtained from a study of early T cells in non-severe SARS-CoV-2 infection. One entry per CDR3 protein results from TCRdb running MiXCR on the 5' RACE reads. The data contain more than 60,000 distinct CDR3 sequences, over 4.5% of them singletons. The CDR3 runs 14 residues. Germline CDR1 is SGHKS and CDR2 is YYEKEE (reference sequence). V was trimmed by 4 bases and J by 4 bases, leaving 14 bases between them. This clonotype was observed at least ten times. J is TRBJ1-2 and V is TRBV5-5; a possible D gene is TRBD1 (6 bases). This receptor was taken from an adult who was a healthcare worker with PCR-confirmed SARS-CoV-2 infection or an uninfected control (not recorded which). The sample consisted of whole blood. Here the CDR3 reads CASSEGDNSYGYTF. The CDR3 DNA reads TGTGCCAGCAGCGAAGGGGACAACTCCTATGGCTACACCTTC.